What follows are 23 T cell receptor beta chains derived from one specimen sequenced in a study of OX40 agonist ivuxolimab in advanced cancers. Repertoires were generated with immunoSEQ multiplex PCR, while TCRdb's copy carries only in-frame clones and drops some. Of tens of thousands of clones listed, over 75% are singletons. Sequencing used CD4+ or CD8+ T cells sorted from blood, obtained in a trial of the OX40 agonist ivuxolimab. Receptors originate from an adult with an advanced solid tumor such as melanoma, head and neck, liver or kidney cancer.

The table lists this clone with a count of one. This chain joins TRBV9 and TRBJ2-1, with D maybe TRBD2 (5 bases). The germline gives CDR1 SGDLS, CDR2 YYNGEE. Trimming stripped 1 base from V and 6 bases from J, with 8 bases between. The CDR3 totals 13 residues. The CDR3 loop is CASSVLGSNEQFF. For the CDR3, the DNA is TGTGCCAGCAGCGTACTGGGGAGCAATGAGCAGTTCTTC. The full variable domain, rest sourced from reference TRBV9 and TRBJ2-1, is DSGVTQTPKHLITATGQRVTLRCSPRSGDLSVYWYQQSLDQGLQFLIQYYNGEERAKGNILERFSAQQFPDLHSELNLSSLELGDSALYFCASSVLGSNEQFFGPGTRLTVL.

V and J are TRBV15 and TRBJ2-5; possibly TRBD1 for D (5 bases). In germline, CDR1 is LNHNV, CDR2 YYDKDF (reference sequence). CDR3 length: 13 residues. The ends were cut back, 4 bases at V and 2 bases at J, with 8 bases in the middle. The CDR3 region has the DNA TGTGCCACCAGCACGACAGAACAAGAGACCCAGTACTTC. This encodes CATSTTEQETQYF. Filled out from reference TRBV15 and TRBJ2-5, the complete variable domain reads DAMVIQNPRYQVTQFGKPVTLSCSQTLNHNVMYWYQQKSSQAPKLLFHYYDKDFNNEADTPDNFQSRRPNTSFCFLDIRSPGLGDTAMYLCATSTTEQETQYFGPGTRLLVL.

This chain joins TRBV5-4 and TRBJ2-7, with 9 bases identical to TRBD1. The CDR3 spans 14 residues. The germline V gene has CDR1 SGHNT and CDR2 YYREEE (reference sequence). Trimming cost V 4 bases and J 3 bases; bases outside gene matches: 5. CDR3 loop: CASSVGQGNYEQYF. DNA for the CDR3: TGTGCCAGCAGCGTCGGACAGGGGAACTACGAGCAGTACTTC.

The chain combines TRBV7-2 with TRBJ2-2; the D gene is possibly TRBD2 (5 bases). With 6 bases removed from V and 5 bases from J, the gap between germline ends came to 13 bases. CDR1 and CDR2 (germline): SGHTA, FQGNSA. This CDR3 is built from 14 residues. CDR3 sequence (DNA): TGTGCCAGCAGTACTTTAAGCGGAACCGGGGAGCTGTTTTTT. Its protein is CASSTLSGTGELFF.

V usage is TRBV5-8 and J usage is TRBJ1-3, with no clear D. Trimming left V 0 bases short and J 0 bases short, with 7 bases between. Germline V gene data show CDR1 as SGHTS and CDR2 as YDEGEE. The CDR3 contains 15 residues. The DNA of the CDR3 is TGTGCCAGCAGCTTGGGTCCTGTCTCTGGAAACACCATATATTTT. Translation gives CASSLGPVSGNTIYF.

The chain couples TRBV30 to TRBJ2-2, with D possibly being TRBD2 (5 bases). V was trimmed by 4 bases and J by 7 bases, leaving 13 bases between them. Germline V gene lookup returns CDR1 GTSNPN and CDR2 SVGIG (reference sequence). This CDR3 has 13 amino acids. The CDR3 here is CAWTKRGGGELFF. CDR3 coding DNA: TGTGCCTGGACCAAACGAGGAGGCGGGGAGCTGTTTTTT.

The genes are TRBV19 and TRBJ2-7; D not resolved. Germline V gives CDR1 LNHDA, CDR2 SQIVND (reference sequence). V dropped 2 bases and J dropped 4 bases, with 9 bases sitting between them. CDR3 length equals 13 residues. The CDR3 here is CASSIQVRYEQYF. The CDR3 bases are TGTGCCAGTAGTATACAGGTCCGGTACGAGCAGTACTTC.

The gene calls are TRBV10-3 and TRBJ2-5; 8 bases agree with TRBD2. The V and J ends lost 8 bases and 4 bases, in that order; junction bases with no gene match: 6. Germline CDR1 and CDR2: ENHRY and SYGVKD. The CDR3 loop spans 13 amino acids. CDR3 bases: TGTGCCATCGCGATGACTAGCGTAGAGACCCAGTACTTC. Translating gives CAIAMTSVETQYF.

The chain carries TRBV27 and TRBJ2-1; no clear D gene. Between the trimmed V and J ends, which lost 5 bases and 9 bases, there was a span of 11 bases. Germline V CDR1 and CDR2: MNHEY, SMNVEV (reference sequence). The CDR3 has 12 residues. The CDR3 is CASSRGLAEQFF. DNA for the CDR3: TGTGCCAGCAGTAGAGGTCTGGCTGAGCAGTTCTTC.

This clone has only a few counts. The chain combines TRBV14 with TRBJ2-7, with 7 bases identical to TRBD2. The CDR3 totals 15 residues. The junction had 6 bases not matched to a gene; V was cut back by 0 bases and J by 4 bases. The germline V gene has CDR1 SGHDN and CDR2 FVKESK. CDR3 in amino acids: CASSQEAREPYEQYF. For the CDR3, the DNA is TGTGCCAGCAGCCAAGAAGCGCGGGAGCCTTACGAGCAGTACTTC.

The chain has TRBV7-3 and TRBJ2-1; 7 nucleotides align to TRBD2. The CDR3 runs to 14 residues. Germline lookup yields CDR1 SGHTA and CDR2 FQGTGA. With 2 bases clipped from V and 8 bases from J, the junction kept 6 bases outside the gene matches. The CDR3 sequence: CASSLYPSGDEQFF. The CDR3, as DNA: TGTGCCAGCAGCTTATATCCTAGCGGAGATGAGCAGTTCTTC.

The V and J genes are TRBV27 and TRBJ2-7, with a weak D call TRBD2 (5 bases). The CDR3 runs 16 residues. CDR1 MNHEY and CDR2 SMNVEV come from the germline V gene (reference sequence). V shed 0 bases and J shed 0 bases, with 12 bases lying between them. CDR3 DNA sequence: TGTGCCAGCAGTTTATCGGCTAGCTCCTACTCCTACGAGCAGTACTTC. Translated: CASSLSASSYSYEQYF.

This clone was observed a single time. The rearrangement uses TRBV18 and TRBJ2-2; 9 nucleotides align to TRBD1. From germline, CDR1 is KGHSH and CDR2 LQKENI. CDR3 length: 15 amino acids. J lost 6 bases, V lost 0 bases, and 2 bases had no gene match. CDR3 DNA: TGTGCCAGCTCACCACCTGGACAGGGGTCCGGGGAGCTGTTTTTT. Protein: CASSPPGQGSGELFF. The whole variable domain, filled in from reference TRBV18 and TRBJ2-2, reads NAGVMQNPRHLVRRRGQEARLRCSPMKGHSHVYWYRQLPEEGLKFMVYLQKENIIDESGMPKERFSAEFPKEGPSILRIQQVVRGDSAAYFCASSPPGQGSGELFFGEGSRLTVL.

This clone was seen just once. This sequence joins TRBV7-2 and TRBJ2-3; D might be TRBD2 (6 bases). The germline V and J ends were trimmed by 4 bases and 4 bases, with 24 bases remaining between them. This CDR3 has 18 amino acids. The germline gives CDR1 SGHTA, CDR2 FQGNSA. CDR3 protein: CASSSNGIPGGVADTQYF. The CDR3 coding sequence is TGTGCCAGCAGCTCAAACGGGATCCCCGGAGGGGTCGCAGATACGCAGTATTTT. The full variable domain, in which reference TRBV7-2 and TRBJ2-3 provide the parts outside the CDR3, is GAGVSQSPSNKVTEKGKDVELRCDPISGHTALYWYRQSLGQGLEFLIYFQGNSAPDKSGLPSDRFSAERTGGSVSTLTIQRTQQEDSAVYLCASSSNGIPGGVADTQYFGPGTRLTVL.

V gene TRBV28 combines with J gene TRBJ1-3; 9 bases are shared with TRBD1. Germline V gene lookup returns CDR1 MDHEN and CDR2 SYDVKM. The V gene end was trimmed by 8 bases and the J gene end by 5 bases; junction bases not matched to a gene: 1. CDR3 length: 12 residues. CDR3 sequence reads: CASGQGRNTIYF. In DNA, the CDR3 is TGTGCCAGCGGACAGGGGAGAAACACCATATATTTT.

This clone was observed a few times. The genes are TRBV7-8 and TRBJ1-3; D gene unclear. Germline V gives CDR1 SGHVS, CDR2 FQNEAQ. V gave up 3 bases and J gave up 0 bases, with 3 bases separating them. The CDR3 has 13 amino acids. CDR3 coding DNA: TGTGCCAGCAGCTTGTCCTCTGGAAACACCATATATTTT. Translation gives CASSLSSGNTIYF.

The chain joins TRBV7-3 to TRBJ2-5; D not resolved. CDR1 and CDR2 from the germline V gene are SGHTA and FQGTGA. This CDR3 region has 11 residues. V was clipped by 4 bases and J by 2 bases, with 2 bases between them. CDR3 DNA sequence: TGTGCCAGCAGCTCACAAGAGACCCAGTACTTC. It yields the protein CASSSQETQYF.

The CDR3 nucleotides read TGTGCCAGCAGCTCCATTGACAGGGGGCAGGACTATGGCTACACCTTC. This translates into CASSSIDRGQDYGYTF. This chain uses TRBV7-2 with TRBJ1-2, with 10 nucleotides matching TRBD1. V was clipped by 4 bases and J by 3 bases; unmatched bases: 8. The CDR3 spans 16 residues. Germline CDR1 reads SGHTA; CDR2 reads FQGNSA.

The chain employs TRBV7-2 and TRBJ2-7; 13 bases match TRBD2. Germline V gene data show CDR1 as SGHTA and CDR2 as FQGNSA. V gave up 5 bases and J gave up 1 base; unmatched junction bases: 8. This CDR3 spans 17 amino acids. The DNA of the CDR3 is TGTGCCAGCAGCCCAGGACTAGCGGGAGATCAGTCCTACGAGCAGTACTTC. This encodes CASSPGLAGDQSYEQYF.

The chain employs TRBV28 and TRBJ2-3; D not resolved. This CDR3 comprises 14 residues. Deletions cut 8 bases from V and 3 bases from J, with 15 bases between. The germline CDR1 and CDR2 sequences are MDHEN and SYDVKM. CDR3 sequence (DNA): TGTGCCAGCTACCTCAAGGGCTTAACAGATACGCAGTATTTT. This encodes CASYLKGLTDTQYF.

This chain joins TRBV9 and TRBJ2-7; no firm D call. Trimming shortened V by 4 bases and J by 0 bases, and 8 bases separated the two germline ends. CDR3 size: 13 residues. In germline, CDR1 is SGDLS, CDR2 YYNGEE. The CDR3 here is CASSQSSSYEQYF. The CDR3 DNA follows: TGTGCCAGCAGCCAAAGCTCCTCCTACGAGCAGTACTTC.

The rearrangement links TRBV18 to TRBJ2-7, with TRBD1 as a possible D gene (6 bases). The CDR3 length is 14 residues. The germline V and J ends were trimmed by 7 bases and 1 base, with 14 bases remaining between them. The V gene's germline CDR1 is KGHSH and CDR2 LQKENI. The CDR3 DNA is TGTGCCAGCTTTTCCGGGACACTATCCTACGAGCAGTACTTC. Translation: CASFSGTLSYEQYF.

The chain employs TRBV7-2 and TRBJ1-1, with D uncertain. Trimming took 8 bases from V and 0 from J, leaving 10 bases between them. There are 13 residues in the CDR3. CDR1 SGHTA and CDR2 FQGNSA come from the germline V gene. The CDR3 nucleotides read TGTGCCAGCCAGGAGATGTTGAACACTGAAGCTTTCTTT. Its translation is CASQEMLNTEAFF.